Below are 16 T cell receptor beta chains sequenced from a single sample in a study of control samples from healthy donors and cancer patients. Generated by immunoSEQ multiplex PCR, the TCRdb table keeps only in-frame clones and is missing some. The sample contains 170,000 or so clones, about 91% of which appear only once. Specimen: blood. The origin of the receptors is a middle-aged woman in good health.

This clone was seen once. The chain links TRBV27 to TRBJ1-3, with 7 bases that match TRBD1. V was pared by 5 bases and J by 0 bases, with 4 bases of the junction left unmatched. CDR1 is MNHEY and CDR2 is SMNVEV in the germline V gene (reference sequence). The CDR3 length is 15 residues. The CDR3 DNA follows: TGTGCCAGCAGTGTGACAGGGAGCTCTGGAAACACCATATATTTT. It codes for CASSVTGSSGNTIYF.

J is TRBJ1-2 and V is TRBV7-9; 10 nucleotides line up with TRBD1. The CDR3 extends over 15 amino acids. V dropped 1 base and J dropped 5; count of bases not matched to a gene: 4. Germline loops: CDR1 SEHNR, CDR2 FQNEAQ (reference sequence). The CDR3 protein is CASSLGDRGRYGYTF. CDR3 nucleotide sequence: TGTGCCAGCAGCTTAGGGGACAGGGGACGGTATGGCTACACCTTC.

The chain is built from TRBV18 and TRBJ2-5, with D unclear. The CDR3 has 14 amino acids. Germline CDR1 is KGHSH and CDR2 is LQKENI. V was cut by 1 base and J by 2 bases, with 8 bases left in between. CDR3 amino acids: CASSPRPLQETQYF. The CDR3 region has the DNA TGTGCCAGCTCACCACGCCCCCTACAAGAGACCCAGTACTTC.

The CDR3 DNA reads as TGTGCCAGCTCACCAGGGCACAGTGAAGAGACCCAGTACTTC. Translating gives CASSPGHSEETQYF. The chain has TRBV18 and TRBJ2-5, with D unclear. The CDR3 consists of 14 residues. Germline assignment: CDR1 KGHSH and CDR2 LQKENI. V gave up 2 bases and J gave up 3 bases, with 10 bases separating them.

This sequence joins TRBV6-4 and TRBJ1-2; D might be TRBD1 (5 bases). From germline, CDR1 is MRHNA and CDR2 SNTAGT. This CDR3 is 15 amino acids long. V was shortened by 6 bases and J by 1 base, with 15 bases between the two germline ends. This CDR3 reads CASRMSVGVNYGYTF. The CDR3 region has the DNA TGTGCCAGCAGGATGTCAGTAGGGGTTAACTATGGCTACACCTTC.

The genes are TRBV7-3 and TRBJ1-1; D is uncertain. Germline CDR1 reads SGHTA; CDR2 reads FQGTGA. There are 15 residues in the CDR3. V was shortened by 0 bases and J by 1 base, with 9 bases between the two germline ends. CDR3 amino acids: CASSLTRNKNTEAFF. The CDR3 region has the DNA TGTGCCAGCAGCTTAACCAGGAATAAGAACACTGAAGCTTTCTTT.

This clone was found a few times. The genes are TRBV5-1 and TRBJ1-1; D call uncertain. The CDR3 loop spans 14 amino acids. The ends were cut back, 0 bases at V and 6 bases at J, with 12 bases in the middle. Germline assignment: CDR1 SGHRS and CDR2 YFSETQ. The CDR3 sequence is CASSLDRPGAEAFF. DNA of the CDR3: TGCGCCAGCAGCTTGGACAGACCTGGGGCTGAAGCTTTCTTT.

The genes are TRBV6-5 and TRBJ1-6; no clear D. The V end was cut by 3 bases, the J end by 10 bases, with 10 bases between. The CDR3 loop spans 13 amino acids. Germline V gene sequence: CDR1 MNHEY, CDR2 SVGAGI. CDR3 sequence: CASSYSRSSPLHF. Here the CDR3 DNA reads TGTGCCAGCAGTTATTCCAGAAGCTCACCCCTCCACTTT.

As for this clone: Different DNA sequences within this sample yield the same CDR3. J is TRBJ2-1 and V is TRBV10-1; 8 bases map to TRBD1. The CDR3 has 12 amino acids. With V trimmed by 4 bases and J by 10 bases, 3 bases remained unmatched. Germline lookup yields CDR1 WNHNN and CDR2 SYGVQD (reference sequence). This CDR3 is CASSADRGEQFF. The CDR3 coding sequence is TGCGCCAGCAGTGCAGACAGGGGCGAGCAGTTCTTC.

V and J are TRBV3-1 (or the pseudogene TRBV3-2) and TRBJ1-2; D remains unclear. Per germline, CDR1 LGHDT and CDR2 YNNKEL (reference sequence). The CDR3 has 16 amino acids. V was clipped by 4 bases and J by 4 bases, with 19 bases between them. The CDR3 nucleotides read TGTGCCAGCAGCCTTGGCCCGGGATTCGAAGGCTATGGCTACACCTTC. It specifies CASSLGPGFEGYGYTF.

The CDR3 here is CASSKGASSYEQYF. The DNA for the CDR3 is TGTGCCAGCAGCAAGGGCGCGAGCTCCTACGAGCAGTACTTC. The chain joins TRBV3-1 (or the pseudogene TRBV3-2) to TRBJ2-7; D remains unclear. This CDR3 has 14 residues. Trimming left V 5 bases short and J 0 bases short, with 11 bases between. Per the germline V gene, CDR1 is LGHDT and CDR2 is YNNKEL (reference sequence).

Only one count was recorded for this clone. This sequence joins TRBV19 and TRBJ2-2; D uncertain. The CDR3 contains 18 residues. Germline V gene sequence: CDR1 LNHDA, CDR2 SQIVND (reference sequence). V lost 4 bases, J lost 5 bases, and 23 bases lay in between. The CDR3 region has the DNA TGTGCCAGTAGTAGAACCCCGGGCAGGCCAACAAATACCGGGGAGCTGTTTTTT. Protein product: CASSRTPGRPTNTGELFF. The complete variable domain, with remaining parts taken from reference TRBV19 and TRBJ2-2, reads DGGITQSPKYLFRKEGQNVTLSCEQNLNHDAMYWYRQDPGQGLRLIYYSQIVNDFQKGDIAEGYSVSREKKESFPLTVTSAQKNPTAFYLCASSRTPGRPTNTGELFFGEGSRLTVL.

V is TRBV18 and J is TRBJ2-7; the D gene is possibly TRBD2 (6 bases). The V end was cut by 3 bases, the J end by 0 bases, with 9 bases between. Germline V gene lookup returns CDR1 KGHSH and CDR2 LQKENI. CDR3 size: 14 residues. This chain's CDR3 is CASSPASASYEQYF. The CDR3 DNA sequence: TGTGCCAGCTCACCTGCTAGCGCCTCCTACGAGCAGTACTTC.

The chain links TRBV10-3 to TRBJ2-2, with 14 nucleotides matching TRBD2. Trimming cost V 2 bases and J 6 bases; bases outside gene matches: 2. The CDR3 covers 16 residues. The germline V gene has CDR1 ENHRY and CDR2 SYGVKD. Written as DNA, the CDR3 is TGTGCCATCAGTGAGAGACTAGCGGGGGGGCCCGGGGAGCTGTTTTTT. Its translation is CAISERLAGGPGELFF.

V is TRBV19 and J is TRBJ2-3; 9 nucleotides line up with TRBD1. In germline, CDR1 is LNHDA, CDR2 SQIVND (reference sequence). V shed 2 bases, J shed 4 bases, and the junction held 1 base outside the gene matches. This CDR3 contains 14 residues. The CDR3 protein is CASSIRTGADTQYF. The CDR3 DNA reads as TGTGCCAGTAGTATACGGACAGGGGCAGATACGCAGTATTTT.

The chain links TRBV28 to TRBJ2-1; the D call may be TRBD1 or TRBD2 (5 bases each). The CDR3 length is 17 residues. Trimming took off 5 bases at V and 3 bases at J, with 20 bases between the two ends. The V gene's germline CDR1 is MDHEN and CDR2 SYDVKM. CDR3 sequence: CASSLPPGTNNYNEQFF. In DNA, the CDR3 is TGTGCCAGCAGTCTACCACCCGGGACCAATAACTACAATGAGCAGTTCTTC.